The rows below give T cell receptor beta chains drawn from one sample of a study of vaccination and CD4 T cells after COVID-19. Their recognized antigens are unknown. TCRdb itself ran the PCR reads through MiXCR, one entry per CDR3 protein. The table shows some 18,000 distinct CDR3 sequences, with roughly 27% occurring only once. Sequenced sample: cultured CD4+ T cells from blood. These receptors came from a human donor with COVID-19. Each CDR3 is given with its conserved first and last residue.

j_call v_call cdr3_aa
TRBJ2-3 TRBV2 CASSARTSGAGDTQYF
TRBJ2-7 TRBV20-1 CSASFPGNYYEQYF
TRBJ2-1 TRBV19 CASSMTTGAYNEQFF
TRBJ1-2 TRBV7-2 CASSTPGGFWGYTF
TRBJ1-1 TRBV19 CASRAPDRNTEAFF
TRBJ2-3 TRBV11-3 CASNDRATDTQYF
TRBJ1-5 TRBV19 CASSILNQPQHF
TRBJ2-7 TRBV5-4 CASSYTGTGNYEQYF
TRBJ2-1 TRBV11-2 CASSLGLAGGRHEQFF
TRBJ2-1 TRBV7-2 CASSPFNRLDEQFF
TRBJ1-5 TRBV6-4 CASTTRGLGQPQHF
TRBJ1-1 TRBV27 CASTGQGANTEAFF
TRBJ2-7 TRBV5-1 CASSLNENSSYEQYF
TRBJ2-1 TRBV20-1 CSALKGLDFYNERFF
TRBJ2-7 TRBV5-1 CASSYNRQGGLNEQYF
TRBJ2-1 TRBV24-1 CATSGSTAEQFF
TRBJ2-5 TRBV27 CASSLLGGQETQYF
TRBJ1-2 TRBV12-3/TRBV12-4 CASSLTLQGWDGYTF
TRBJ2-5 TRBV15 CATSRMRETQYF
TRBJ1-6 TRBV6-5 CASSYATGGSPLHF
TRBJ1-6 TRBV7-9 CASSLAGGANSPLHF
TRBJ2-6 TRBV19 CASSIGPDSGANVLTF
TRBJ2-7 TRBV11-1 CASSLTTGVSEQYF
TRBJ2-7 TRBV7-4 CASSLSWGGQGEQYF
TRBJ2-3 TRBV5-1 CASSWTSGGPNTQYF
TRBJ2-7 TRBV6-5 CASSLISGDSYEQYF
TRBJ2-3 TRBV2 CALGRSDTQYF
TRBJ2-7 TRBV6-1 CASRSPGTGPSYEQYF
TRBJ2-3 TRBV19 CASSIGGTGRDTQYF
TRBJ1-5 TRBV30 CAWGTGDQPQHF
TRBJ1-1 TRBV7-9 CASSRTGNTEAFF
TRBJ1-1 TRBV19 CASSIKRKNTEAFF
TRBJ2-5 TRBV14 CASSPARGLATQYF
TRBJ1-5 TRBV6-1 CASSSGRDQPQHF
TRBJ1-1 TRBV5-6 CASSLAGRGRAGDTEAFF
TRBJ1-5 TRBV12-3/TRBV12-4 CASSLSGNQPQHF
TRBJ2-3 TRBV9 CASSVGLAGTDTQYF
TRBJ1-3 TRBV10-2 CASSVAHKSSGNTIYF
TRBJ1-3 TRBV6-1 CASRTYREDTIYF
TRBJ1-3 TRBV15 CATSRDGEVGLAGNTIYF
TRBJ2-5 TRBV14 CASSQDRRAQETQYF